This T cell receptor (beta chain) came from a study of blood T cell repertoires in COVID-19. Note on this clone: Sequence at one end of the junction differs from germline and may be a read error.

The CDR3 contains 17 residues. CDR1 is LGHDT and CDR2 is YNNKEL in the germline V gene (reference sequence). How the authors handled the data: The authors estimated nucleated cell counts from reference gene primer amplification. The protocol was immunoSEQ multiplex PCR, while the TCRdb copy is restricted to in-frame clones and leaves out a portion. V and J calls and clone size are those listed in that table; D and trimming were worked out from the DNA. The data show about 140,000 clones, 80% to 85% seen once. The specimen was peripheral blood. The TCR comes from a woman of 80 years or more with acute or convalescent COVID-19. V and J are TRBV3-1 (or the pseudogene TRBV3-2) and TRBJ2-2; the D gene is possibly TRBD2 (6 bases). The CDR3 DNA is TGTACCAGCAGCCAAAACGTCTTAGGGGCGGGAACCGGGGAGCTGTTTTTT. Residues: CTSSQNVLGAGTGELFF.